This passage covers 5 T cell receptor beta chains from one sample sequenced in a study of blood T cell repertoires in COVID-19. Method: immunoSEQ multiplex PCR; TCRdb's copy keeps in-frame clones and lacks some. The sample comprises some 380,000 clones, more than 70% of which are singletons, and roughly 1.4% rests with the top ten. The sample was PBMCs or T cells enriched from blood (not recorded which). These receptors originate from a man aged 25 to 40 who had recovered from COVID-19.

The chain has TRBV4-1 and TRBJ2-2; D remains ambiguous. CDR1 and CDR2 (germline): MGHRA, YSYEKL. The CDR3 loop spans 14 amino acids. Trimming stripped 3 bases from V and 0 bases from J, with 5 bases between. The CDR3 DNA reads as TGCGCCAGCAGCCATGGCACGAACACCGGGGAGCTGTTTTTT. Translating gives CASSHGTNTGELFF.

The V call is TRBV5-1, the J call TRBJ2-5; 14 nucleotides agree with TRBD2. After removal of 4 bases from V and 0 bases from J, the junction contained 2 bases not matched to a gene. The CDR3 is 16 amino acids. Germline V gives CDR1 SGHRS, CDR2 YFSETQ. Here the CDR3 DNA reads TGCGCCAGCAGCAGACTAGCGGGGGGGTACCAAGAGACCCAGTACTTC. Translating it yields CASSRLAGGYQETQYF.

J is TRBJ1-4 and V is TRBV15, with a tentative D call TRBD1 (5 bases). Germline values: CDR1 LNHNV, CDR2 YYDKDF (reference sequence). This CDR3 is built from 17 residues. V was shortened by 1 base and J by 11 bases, with 23 bases between the two germline ends. CDR3 sequence: CATSRGLGSGRGGKLFF. CDR3 in DNA: TGTGCCACCAGCAGAGGGTTGGGTTCCGGTAGGGGTGGGAAACTGTTTTTT.

This CDR3 is CATSRDRTGTDTEAFF. The CDR3 DNA is TGTGCCACCAGCAGAGATAGGACAGGGACAGACACTGAAGCTTTCTTT. The rearrangement uses TRBV15 and TRBJ1-1; 8 nucleotides agree with TRBD1. Germline V gene lookup returns CDR1 LNHNV and CDR2 YYDKDF (reference sequence). This CDR3 has 16 residues. The V segment lost 0 bases and the J segment 3 bases; nucleotides outside the gene matches: 6.

V is TRBV30 and J is TRBJ1-5, with a possible D match to TRBD1 (6 bases). The CDR3 loop spans 12 amino acids. Germline CDR1 is GTSNPN and CDR2 is SVGIG (reference sequence). V lost 7 bases and J 3 bases, leaving 10 bases between the germline ends. CDR3 sequence (DNA): TGTGCCTTGGACAGTTCCAATCAGCCCCAGCATTTT. Translation: CALDSSNQPQHF.